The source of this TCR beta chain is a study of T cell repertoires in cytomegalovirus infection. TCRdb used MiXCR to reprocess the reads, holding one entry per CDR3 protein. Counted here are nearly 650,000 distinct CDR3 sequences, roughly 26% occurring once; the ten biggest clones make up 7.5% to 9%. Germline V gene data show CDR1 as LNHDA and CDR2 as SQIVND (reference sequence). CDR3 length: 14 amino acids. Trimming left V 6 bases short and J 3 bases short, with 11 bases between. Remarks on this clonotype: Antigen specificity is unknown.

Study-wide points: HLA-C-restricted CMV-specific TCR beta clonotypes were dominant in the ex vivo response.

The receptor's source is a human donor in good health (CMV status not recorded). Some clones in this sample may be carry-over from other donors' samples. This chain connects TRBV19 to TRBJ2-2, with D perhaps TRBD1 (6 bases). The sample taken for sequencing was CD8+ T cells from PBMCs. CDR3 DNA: TGTGCCAGTAGGCAGGGGACCTACACCGGGGAGCTGTTTTTT. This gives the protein CASRQGTYTGELFF.